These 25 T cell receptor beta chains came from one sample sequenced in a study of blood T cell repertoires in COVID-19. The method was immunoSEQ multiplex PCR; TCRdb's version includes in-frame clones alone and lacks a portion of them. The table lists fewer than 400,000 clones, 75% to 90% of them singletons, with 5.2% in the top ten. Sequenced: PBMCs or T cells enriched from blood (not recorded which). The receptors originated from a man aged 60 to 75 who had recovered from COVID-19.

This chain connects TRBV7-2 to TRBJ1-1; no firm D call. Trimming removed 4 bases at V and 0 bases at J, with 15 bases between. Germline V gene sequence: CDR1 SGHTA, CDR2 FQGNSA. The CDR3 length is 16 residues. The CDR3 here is CASSSDPMRMNTEAFF. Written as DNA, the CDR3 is TGTGCCAGCAGCTCCGATCCCATGCGTATGAACACTGAAGCTTTCTTT.

CDR3 coding DNA: TGTGCCAGTAGTTTGGGGGCAGACGTCCAGCCCCAGCATTTT. Its translation is CASSLGADVQPQHF. The chain couples TRBV19 to TRBJ1-5; possibly TRBD1 for D (6 bases). Germline CDR1 LNHDA, CDR2 SQIVND (reference sequence). This CDR3 spans 14 amino acids. The ends were cut back, 5 bases at V and 7 bases at J, with 15 bases in the middle.

The CDR3 sequence is CASSPAGGRGNEQFF. The CDR3 region has the DNA TGTGCCAGCAGTCCAGCGGGAGGGCGGGGCAATGAGCAGTTCTTC. The chain is built from TRBV28 and TRBJ2-1; 10 nucleotides line up with TRBD2. The J segment lost 6 bases and the V segment lost 5 bases, leaving 7 bases of the junction unmatched. The germline CDR1 and CDR2 sequences are MDHEN and SYDVKM. The CDR3 covers 15 residues.

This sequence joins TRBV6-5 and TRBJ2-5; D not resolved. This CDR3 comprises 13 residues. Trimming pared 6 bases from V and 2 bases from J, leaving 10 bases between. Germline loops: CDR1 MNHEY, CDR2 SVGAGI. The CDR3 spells CASRLSLQETQYF. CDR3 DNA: TGTGCCAGCAGGTTGAGTCTTCAAGAGACCCAGTACTTC.

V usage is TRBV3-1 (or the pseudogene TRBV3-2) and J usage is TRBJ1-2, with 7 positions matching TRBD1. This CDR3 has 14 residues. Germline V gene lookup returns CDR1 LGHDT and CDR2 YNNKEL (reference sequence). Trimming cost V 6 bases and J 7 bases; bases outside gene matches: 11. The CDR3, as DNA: TGTGCCAGCAGTTGGGACAGCGATTGGGGTGGCTACACCTTC. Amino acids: CASSWDSDWGGYTF.

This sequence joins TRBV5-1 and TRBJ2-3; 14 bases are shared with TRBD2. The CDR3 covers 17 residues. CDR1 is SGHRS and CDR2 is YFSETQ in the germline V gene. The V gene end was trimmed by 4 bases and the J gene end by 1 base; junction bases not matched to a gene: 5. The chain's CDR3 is CASSQGLAGVGTDTQYF. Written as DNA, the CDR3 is TGCGCCAGCAGCCAGGGACTAGCGGGAGTCGGCACAGATACGCAGTATTTT.

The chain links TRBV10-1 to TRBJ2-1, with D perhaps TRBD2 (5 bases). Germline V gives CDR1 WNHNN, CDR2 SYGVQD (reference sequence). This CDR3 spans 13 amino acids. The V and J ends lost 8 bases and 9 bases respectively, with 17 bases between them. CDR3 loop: CASQPGGLGEQFF. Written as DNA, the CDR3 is TGCGCCAGCCAACCCGGAGGTCTGGGTGAGCAGTTCTTC.

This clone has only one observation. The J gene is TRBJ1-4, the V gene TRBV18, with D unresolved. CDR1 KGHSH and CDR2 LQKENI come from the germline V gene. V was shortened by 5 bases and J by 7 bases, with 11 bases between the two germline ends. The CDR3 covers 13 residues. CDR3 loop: CASSTMHGEKLFF. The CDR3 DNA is TGTGCCAGCTCAACTATGCACGGTGAAAAACTGTTTTTT.

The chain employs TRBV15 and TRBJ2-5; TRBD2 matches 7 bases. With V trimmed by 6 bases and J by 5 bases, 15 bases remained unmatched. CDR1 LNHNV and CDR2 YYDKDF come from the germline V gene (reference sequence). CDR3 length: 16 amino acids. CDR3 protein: CATRGDIGLVLETQYF. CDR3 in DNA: TGTGCCACCAGGGGTGATATTGGACTAGTGTTGGAGACCCAGTACTTC.

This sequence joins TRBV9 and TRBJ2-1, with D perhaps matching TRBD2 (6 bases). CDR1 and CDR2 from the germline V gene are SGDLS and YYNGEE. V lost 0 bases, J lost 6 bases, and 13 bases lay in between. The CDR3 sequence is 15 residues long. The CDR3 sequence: CASSVETRVANEQFF. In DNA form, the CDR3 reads TGTGCCAGCAGCGTAGAGACTAGGGTGGCCAATGAGCAGTTCTTC.

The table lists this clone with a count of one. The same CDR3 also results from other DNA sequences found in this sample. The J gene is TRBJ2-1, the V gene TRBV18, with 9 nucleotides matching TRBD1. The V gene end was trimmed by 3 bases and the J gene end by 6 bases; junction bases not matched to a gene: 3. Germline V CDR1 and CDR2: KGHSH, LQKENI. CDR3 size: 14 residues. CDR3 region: CASSPGQGGNEQFF. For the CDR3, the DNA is TGTGCCAGCTCACCGGGACAGGGTGGCAATGAGCAGTTCTTC. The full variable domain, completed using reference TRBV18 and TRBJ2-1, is NAGVMQNPRHLVRRRGQEARLRCSPMKGHSHVYWYRQLPEEGLKFMVYLQKENIIDESGMPKERFSAEFPKEGPSILRIQQVVRGDSAAYFCASSPGQGGNEQFFGPGTRLTVL.

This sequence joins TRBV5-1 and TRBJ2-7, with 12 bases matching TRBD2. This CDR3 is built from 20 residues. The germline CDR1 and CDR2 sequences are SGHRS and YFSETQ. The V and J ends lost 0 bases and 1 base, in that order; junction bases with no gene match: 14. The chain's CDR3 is CASSLALVLAGGPGSYEQYF. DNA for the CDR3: TGCGCCAGCAGCTTGGCCCTAGTCCTAGCGGGAGGGCCTGGGTCCTACGAGCAGTACTTC.

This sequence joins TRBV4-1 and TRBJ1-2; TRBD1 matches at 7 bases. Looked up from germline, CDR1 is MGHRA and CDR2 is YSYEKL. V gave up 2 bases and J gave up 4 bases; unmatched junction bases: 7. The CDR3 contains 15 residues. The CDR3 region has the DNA TGCGCCAGCAGCCAAACAACGGGACAGACCTATGGCTACACCTTC. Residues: CASSQTTGQTYGYTF.

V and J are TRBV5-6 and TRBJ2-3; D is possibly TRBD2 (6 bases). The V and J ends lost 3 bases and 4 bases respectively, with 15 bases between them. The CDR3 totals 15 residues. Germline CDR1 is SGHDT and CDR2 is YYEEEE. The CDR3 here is CASSSVGRISDTQYF. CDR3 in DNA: TGTGCCAGCAGCTCTGTAGGGAGGATCTCAGATACGCAGTATTTT.

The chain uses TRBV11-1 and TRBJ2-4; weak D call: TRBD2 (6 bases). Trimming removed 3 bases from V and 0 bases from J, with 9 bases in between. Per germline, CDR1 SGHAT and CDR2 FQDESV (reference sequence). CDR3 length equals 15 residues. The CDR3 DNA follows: TGTGCCAGCAGCTTTAGCGGAGTAGCCAAAAACATTCAGTACTTC. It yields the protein CASSFSGVAKNIQYF.

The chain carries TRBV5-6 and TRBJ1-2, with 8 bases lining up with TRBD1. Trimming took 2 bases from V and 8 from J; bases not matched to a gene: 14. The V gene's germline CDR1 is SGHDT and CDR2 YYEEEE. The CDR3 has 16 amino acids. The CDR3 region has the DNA TGTGCCAGCAGCTTAGCACCGGACAGGGATCTATGGGGCTACACCTTC. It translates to CASSLAPDRDLWGYTF. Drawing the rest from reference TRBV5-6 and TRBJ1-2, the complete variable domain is DAGVTQSPTHLIKTRGQQVTLRCSPKSGHDTVSWYQQALGQGPQFIFQYYEEEERQRGNFPDRFSGHQFPNYSSELNVNALLLGDSALYLCASSLAPDRDLWGYTFGSGTRLTVV.

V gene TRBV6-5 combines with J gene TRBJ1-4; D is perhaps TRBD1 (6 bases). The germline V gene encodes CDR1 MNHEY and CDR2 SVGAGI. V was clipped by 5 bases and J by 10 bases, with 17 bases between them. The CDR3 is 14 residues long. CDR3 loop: CASSLDRYTGKLFF. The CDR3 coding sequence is TGTGCCAGCAGTCTGGACAGATACACCGGAAAACTGTTTTTT.

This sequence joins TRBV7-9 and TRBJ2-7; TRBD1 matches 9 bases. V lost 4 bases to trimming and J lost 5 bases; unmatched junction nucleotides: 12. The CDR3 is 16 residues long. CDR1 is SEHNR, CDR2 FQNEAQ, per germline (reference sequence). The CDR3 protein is CASSSSHRGQINEQYF. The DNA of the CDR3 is TGTGCCAGCAGCTCAAGCCACAGGGGGCAAATCAACGAGCAGTACTTC.

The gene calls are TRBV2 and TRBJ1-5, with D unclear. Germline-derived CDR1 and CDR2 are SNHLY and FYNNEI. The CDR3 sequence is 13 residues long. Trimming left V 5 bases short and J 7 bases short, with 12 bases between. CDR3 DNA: TGTGCCAGCAGTTTAATTTTCGGGCAGCCCCAGCATTTT. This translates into CASSLIFGQPQHF.

The CDR3 bases are TGTGCCACCAGTGATTTTCCGGACAGGAGCTCTGGAAACACCATATATTTT. It specifies CATSDFPDRSSGNTIYF. This chain joins TRBV24-1 and TRBJ1-3; 7 nucleotides line up with TRBD1. Trimming removed 1 base from V and 0 bases from J; junction bases left unmatched: 5. This CDR3 has 17 amino acids. Germline CDR1 KGHDR, CDR2 SFDVKD.

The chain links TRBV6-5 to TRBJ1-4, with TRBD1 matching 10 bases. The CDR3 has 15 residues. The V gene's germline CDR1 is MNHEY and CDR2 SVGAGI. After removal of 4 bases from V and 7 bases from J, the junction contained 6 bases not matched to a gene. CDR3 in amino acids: CASSFDRGRGEKLFF. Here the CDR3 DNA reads TGTGCCAGCAGTTTCGACAGGGGGCGGGGTGAAAAACTGTTTTTT.

The CDR3 nucleotides are TGTGCCAGCAGCAATGCCCAGTATAATTCACCCCTCCACTTT. Translated, it gives CASSNAQYNSPLHF. This chain connects TRBV5-4 to TRBJ1-6; D is unresolved. CDR3 length: 14 residues. CDR1 and CDR2 from the germline V gene are SGHNT and YYREEE (reference sequence). V shed 4 bases and J shed 4 bases, with 9 bases lying between them.

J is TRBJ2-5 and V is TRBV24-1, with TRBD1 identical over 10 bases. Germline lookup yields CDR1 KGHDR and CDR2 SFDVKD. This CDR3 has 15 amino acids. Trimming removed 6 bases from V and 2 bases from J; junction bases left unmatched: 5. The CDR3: CATSIPGQGQETQYF. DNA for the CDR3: TGTGCCACCAGTATCCCGGGACAGGGGCAAGAGACCCAGTACTTC.

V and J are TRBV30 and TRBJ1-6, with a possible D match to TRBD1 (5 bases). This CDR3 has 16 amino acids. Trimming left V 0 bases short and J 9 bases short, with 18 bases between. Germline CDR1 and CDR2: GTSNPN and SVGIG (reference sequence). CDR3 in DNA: TGTGCCTGGAGTGTACGGGGGACCCGAAGTGGTTCACCCCTCCACTTT. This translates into CAWSVRGTRSGSPLHF.

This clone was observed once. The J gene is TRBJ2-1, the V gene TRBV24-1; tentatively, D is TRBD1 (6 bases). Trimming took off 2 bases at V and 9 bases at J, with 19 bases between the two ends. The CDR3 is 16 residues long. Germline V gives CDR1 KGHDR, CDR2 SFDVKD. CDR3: CATSDSPPRQDTEQFF. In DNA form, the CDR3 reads TGTGCCACCAGTGATTCCCCCCCCAGACAGGACACTGAGCAGTTCTTC.